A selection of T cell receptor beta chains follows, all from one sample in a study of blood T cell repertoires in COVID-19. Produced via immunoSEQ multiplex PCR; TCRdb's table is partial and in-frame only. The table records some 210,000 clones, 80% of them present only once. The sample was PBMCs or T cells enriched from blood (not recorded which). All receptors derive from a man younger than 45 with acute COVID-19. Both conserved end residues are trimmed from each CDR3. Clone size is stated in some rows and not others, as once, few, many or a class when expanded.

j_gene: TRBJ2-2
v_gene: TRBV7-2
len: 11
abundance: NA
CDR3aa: ASSLQAAGELF

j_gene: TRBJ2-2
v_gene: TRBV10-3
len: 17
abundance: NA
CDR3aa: AISATEVLPQQNTGELF

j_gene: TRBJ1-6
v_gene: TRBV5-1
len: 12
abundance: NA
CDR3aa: ASSPRGGNSPLH

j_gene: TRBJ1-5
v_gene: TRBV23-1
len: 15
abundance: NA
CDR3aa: ASSQSDDLDREEPQH

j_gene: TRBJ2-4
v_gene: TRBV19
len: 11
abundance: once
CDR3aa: ASSTRQAQMGY

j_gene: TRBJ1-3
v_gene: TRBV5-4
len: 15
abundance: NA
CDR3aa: ASSLDGGQLSGNTIY

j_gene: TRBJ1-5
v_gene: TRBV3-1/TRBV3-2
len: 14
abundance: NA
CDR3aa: ASSQGAVYSNQPQH

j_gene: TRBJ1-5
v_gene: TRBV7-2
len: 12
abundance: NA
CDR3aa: ASSHFLSNQPQH

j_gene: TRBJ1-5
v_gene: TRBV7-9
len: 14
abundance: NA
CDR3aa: ASSLMGTGTNQPQH

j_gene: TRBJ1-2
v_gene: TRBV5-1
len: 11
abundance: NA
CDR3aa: ASSPSDHYGYT

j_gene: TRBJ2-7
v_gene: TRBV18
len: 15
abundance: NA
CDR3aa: ASSPGTSGGLSYEQY

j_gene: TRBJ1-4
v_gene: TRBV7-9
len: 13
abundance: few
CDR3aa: ASSSDRPTNEKLF

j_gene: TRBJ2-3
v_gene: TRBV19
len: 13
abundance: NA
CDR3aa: ASSFRTSGGNTQY

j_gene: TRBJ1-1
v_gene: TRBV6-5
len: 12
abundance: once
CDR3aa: ASNLGQGGTEAF

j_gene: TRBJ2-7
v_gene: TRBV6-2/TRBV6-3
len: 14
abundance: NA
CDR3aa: ASSRGLAGGSYEQY

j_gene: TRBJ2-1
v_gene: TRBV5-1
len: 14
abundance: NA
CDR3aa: ASSLTGVSLGNEQF

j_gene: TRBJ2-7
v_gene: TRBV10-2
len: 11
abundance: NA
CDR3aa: ASSVAADYEQY

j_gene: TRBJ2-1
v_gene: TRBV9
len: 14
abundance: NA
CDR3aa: ASSEQPGQLYNEQF

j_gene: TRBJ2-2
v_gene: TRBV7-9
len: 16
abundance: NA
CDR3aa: ASSPGAGTGYHTGELF

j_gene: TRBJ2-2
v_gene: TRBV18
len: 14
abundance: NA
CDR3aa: ASSPSSGGVAGELF

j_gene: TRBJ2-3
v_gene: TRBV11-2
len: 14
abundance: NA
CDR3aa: ASSPNRGRSTDTQY

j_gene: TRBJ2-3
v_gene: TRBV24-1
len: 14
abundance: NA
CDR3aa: ATSATGQYSTDTQY

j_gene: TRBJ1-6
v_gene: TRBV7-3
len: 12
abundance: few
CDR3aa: ASSMTGKNSPLH

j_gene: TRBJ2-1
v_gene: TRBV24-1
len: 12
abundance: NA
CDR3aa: ATSDTGQGDEQF

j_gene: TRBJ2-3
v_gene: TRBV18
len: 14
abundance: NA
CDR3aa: ASSPPGTASTDTQY

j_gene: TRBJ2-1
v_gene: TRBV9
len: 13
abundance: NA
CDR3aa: ASTRGGGANNEQF

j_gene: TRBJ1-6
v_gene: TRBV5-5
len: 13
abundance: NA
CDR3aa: ASSLGTEANSPLH

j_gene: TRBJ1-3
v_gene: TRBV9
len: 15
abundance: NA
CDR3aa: ASSAVLTRQPGNTIY

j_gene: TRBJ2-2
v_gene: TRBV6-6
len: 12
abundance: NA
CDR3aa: ASSPDKNTGELF

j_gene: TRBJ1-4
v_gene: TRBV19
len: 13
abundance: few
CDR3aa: ASSPSGPTHEKLF

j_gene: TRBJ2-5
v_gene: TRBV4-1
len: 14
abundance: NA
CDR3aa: ASSQLAGGPQETQY

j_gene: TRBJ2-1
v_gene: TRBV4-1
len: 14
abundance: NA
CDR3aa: ASSQDHRGFYNEQF

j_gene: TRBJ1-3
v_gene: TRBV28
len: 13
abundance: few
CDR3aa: ASSGSAGTGNTIY

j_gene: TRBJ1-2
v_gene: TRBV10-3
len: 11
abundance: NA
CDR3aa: AITPGQGVYHT

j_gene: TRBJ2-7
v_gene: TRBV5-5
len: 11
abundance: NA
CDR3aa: ASSFQGTYEQY

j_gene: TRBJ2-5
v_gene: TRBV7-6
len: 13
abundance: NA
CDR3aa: ASSQGGRPQETQY

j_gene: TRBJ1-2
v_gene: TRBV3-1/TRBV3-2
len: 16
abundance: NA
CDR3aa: ASSQVREGDRVAYGYT

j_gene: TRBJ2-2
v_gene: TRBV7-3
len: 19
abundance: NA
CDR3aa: ASSLIPALEGSGGPTGELF

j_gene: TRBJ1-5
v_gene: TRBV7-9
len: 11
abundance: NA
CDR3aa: ASSRQGNQPQH

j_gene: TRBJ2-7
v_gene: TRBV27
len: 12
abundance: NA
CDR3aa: ASSFDLRSYEQY

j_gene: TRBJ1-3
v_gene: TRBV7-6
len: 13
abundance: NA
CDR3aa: ASSSTVYSGNTIY

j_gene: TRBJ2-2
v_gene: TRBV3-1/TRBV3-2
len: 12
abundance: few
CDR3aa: ASRNKGDTGELF

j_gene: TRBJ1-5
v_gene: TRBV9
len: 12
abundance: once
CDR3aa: ASSVEGAGQPQH

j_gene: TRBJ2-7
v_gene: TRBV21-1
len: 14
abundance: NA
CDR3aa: ASSVHRDRGENEQY

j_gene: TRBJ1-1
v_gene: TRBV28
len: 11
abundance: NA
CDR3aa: ASSFNGEYKSF

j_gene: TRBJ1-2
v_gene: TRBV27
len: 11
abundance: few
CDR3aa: ASSLSPRYGYT

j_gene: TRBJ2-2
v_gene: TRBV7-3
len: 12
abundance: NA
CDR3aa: ASGQGGNTGELF

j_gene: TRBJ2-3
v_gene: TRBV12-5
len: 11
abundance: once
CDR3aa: ASGFGVTDTQY

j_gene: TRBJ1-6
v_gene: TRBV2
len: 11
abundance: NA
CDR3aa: ASRSGWNSPLH

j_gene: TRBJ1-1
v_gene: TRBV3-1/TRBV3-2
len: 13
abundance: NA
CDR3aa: ASSQELSGGVEAF

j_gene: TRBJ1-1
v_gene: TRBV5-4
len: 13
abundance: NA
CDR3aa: ASSTPRTGHTEAF

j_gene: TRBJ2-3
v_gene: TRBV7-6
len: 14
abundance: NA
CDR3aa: ASSPGTGRPTDTQY

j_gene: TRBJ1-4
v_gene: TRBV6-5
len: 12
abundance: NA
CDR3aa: ASSPGTGREKLF

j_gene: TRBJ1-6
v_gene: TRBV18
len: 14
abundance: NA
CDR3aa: ASSPEKRQNNSPLH

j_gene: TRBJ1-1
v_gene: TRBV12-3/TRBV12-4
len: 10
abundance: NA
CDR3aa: ASNYGDTEAF

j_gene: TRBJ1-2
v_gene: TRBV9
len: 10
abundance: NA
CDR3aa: ASSETAYGYT